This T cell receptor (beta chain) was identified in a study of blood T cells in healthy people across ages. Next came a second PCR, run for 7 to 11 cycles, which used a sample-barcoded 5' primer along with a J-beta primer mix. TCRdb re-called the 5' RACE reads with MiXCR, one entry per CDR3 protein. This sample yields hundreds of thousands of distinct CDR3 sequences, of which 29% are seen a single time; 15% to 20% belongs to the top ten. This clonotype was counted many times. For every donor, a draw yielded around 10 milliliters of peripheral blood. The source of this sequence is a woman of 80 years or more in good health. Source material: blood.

The DNA for the CDR3 is TGCGCCAGCAGCTTGGCCCTGAGCAAAGTGTACAATGAGCAGTTCTTC. This translates into CASSLALSKVYNEQFF. The rearrangement joins TRBV5-1 to TRBJ2-1; D unclear. The V end lost 0 bases, the J end lost 4 bases, and 14 bases lay between the germline ends. Germline CDR1 and CDR2: SGHRS and YFSETQ. CDR3 size: 16 residues.